This TCR beta chain was retrieved from a study of cytomegalovirus exposure and HLA in healthy donors. For the study at large: An early release of data contained approximately 80 million unique TCRs, which came from HLA-typed donors. The study placed around 80% of its 350 to 450 genotyped donors in the Caucasian-associated ancestry cluster.

The PCR employed 60 Vbeta primers together with 13 Jbeta primers. Sequencing used immunoSEQ multiplex PCR; TCRdb keeps in-frame clones, though not all of them. The sample yields some 150,000 clones, more than 80% seen once. Study results and limitations: Sequencing depth across donors, presence/absence analyses assumed, was roughly uniform.

Turning to this clone: The antigen is unknown.

Germline loops: CDR1 MDHEN, CDR2 SYDVKM. The CDR3 contains 16 residues. Trimming shortened V by 3 bases and J by 5 bases, and 19 bases separated the two germline ends. The chain is built from TRBV28 and TRBJ2-5, with D possibly TRBD2 on 6 matching bases. This receptor was obtained from a woman aged 35 to 49 in good health and CMV-seropositive. Sequencing was performed on PBMCs. The CDR3, as DNA: TGTGCCAGCAGTTTCCCCGGGGCTAGAGGAGGGGAGACCCAGTACTTC. This encodes CASSFPGARGGETQYF.